Detailed here is one T cell receptor beta chain. Its antigen remains unidentified. No base qualities exist here, and no much larger clone lies one base off it. The record originates from a study of control samples from healthy donors and cancer patients (dated by TCRdb to 2020 to 2022). The V and J ends are trimmed by 1 base and 4 bases, leaving 8 bases between them. CDR1 and CDR2 are read off the germline V gene as MGHDK and SYGVNS. The CDR3, cysteine through phenylalanine, is 13 amino acids long. Only CDR3 DNA remains: 39 bases, in frame from the first base. The library was prepared using the immunoSEQ multiplex PCR assay. The table was pulled from immuneACCESS by TCRdb, which kept in-frame rearrangements only. Such tables lose some clones; where checked, under half of the loss comes from unresolved V genes, and the rest has no known cause. The sample table lists about 120,000 clones, about 91% of them with a count of one. The ten largest clonotypes hold approximately 3.5% of the sample.

The material sequenced was blood. The chain is encoded by TRBV25-1 joined to TRBJ2-7, with no confident D gene call. This sequence was found in a man aged 35-49 years in good health. The CDR3 region reads CASSEFHLYEQYF. The DNA reads TGTGCCAGCAGTGAATTCCATTTATACGAGCAGTACTTC.